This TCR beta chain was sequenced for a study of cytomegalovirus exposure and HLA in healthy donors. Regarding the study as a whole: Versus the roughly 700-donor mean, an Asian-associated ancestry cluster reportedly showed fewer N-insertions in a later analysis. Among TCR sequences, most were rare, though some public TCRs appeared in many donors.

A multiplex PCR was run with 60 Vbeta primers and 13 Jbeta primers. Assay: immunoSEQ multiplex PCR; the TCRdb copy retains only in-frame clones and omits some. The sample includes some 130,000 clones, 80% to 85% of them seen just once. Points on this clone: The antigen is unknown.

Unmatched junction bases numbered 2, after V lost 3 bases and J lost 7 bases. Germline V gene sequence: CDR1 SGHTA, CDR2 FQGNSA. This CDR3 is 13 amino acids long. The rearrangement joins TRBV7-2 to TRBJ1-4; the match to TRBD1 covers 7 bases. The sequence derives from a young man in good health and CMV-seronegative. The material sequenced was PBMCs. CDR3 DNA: TGTGCCAGCAGCTTCTGGGACAGTGAAAAACTGTTTTTT. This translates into CASSFWDSEKLFF.